This T cell receptor (beta chain) was sequenced for a study of blood T cell repertoires in COVID-19. At the level of the study: Acute and convalescent COVID-19 specimens originated in the United States, Italy and Spain. T cells, B-cell-depleted T cells, or PBMCs provided the cDNA or gDNA that served as material.

Methods used by the authors: Amplifying reference gene primers gave estimates of nucleated cell counts. Libraries were prepared by immunoSEQ multiplex PCR; TCRdb keeps only in-frame clonotypes and omits some of them. D and trimming were read from the DNA, whereas the V and J calls and clone size are those reported in that table. Among around 200,000 clones, roughly 84% were seen once, and the ten largest hold 15% to 20%. The CDR3 has 15 residues. Germline CDR1 reads SGHNT; CDR2 reads YYREEE (reference sequence). The junction had 3 bases not matched to a gene; V was cut back by 4 bases and J by 1 base.

The gene calls are TRBV5-4 and TRBJ2-1; 9 bases agree with TRBD2. The sample was peripheral blood. The TCR sequence derives from an elderly woman with active or convalescent COVID-19. The DNA for the CDR3 is TGTGCCAGCAGCACAGCGGGGGGATCCTACAATGAGCAGTTCTTC. The encoded protein is CASSTAGGSYNEQFF.